This section outlines one TCR beta chain sequence together with its context. The data belong to a study of blood T cell repertoires in COVID-19. Looking at the study overall: The origin of the acute and convalescent COVID-19 samples was the United States, Italy and Spain. T cells, B-cell-depleted T cells, or PBMCs supplied cDNA or gDNA.

Authors' processing steps: Researchers report that nucleated cell counts were estimated from reference gene primer amplification. Some clones are missing from TCRdb's copy, which holds only in-frame ones; the method was immunoSEQ multiplex PCR. V and J calls and clone size come straight from that table; D and trimming were deduced from the DNA. The table includes 310,000 or so clones, more than 75% detected once. The origin of this receptor is a man over 45 with active or convalescent COVID-19. Sequenced material: peripheral blood.

The CDR3 reads CASSVGTGPGELFF. The CDR3 nucleotides are TGTGCCAGCAGCGTAGGGACAGGTCCCGGGGAGCTGTTTTTT. This chain uses TRBV9 with TRBJ2-2, with TRBD1 identical over 7 bases. The J segment lost 6 bases and the V segment lost 0 bases, leaving 2 bases of the junction unmatched. CDR1 SGDLS and CDR2 YYNGEE come from the germline V gene. The CDR3 spans 14 residues.